The rows below give T cell receptor beta chains drawn from one sample of a study of CD8+ T cells in alopecia areata. The repertoire was sequenced with immunoSEQ multiplex PCR; TCRdb's copy has only in-frame clones and lacks some. The data show 150,000 to 200,000 clones, roughly 60% seen once. The sequencing used CD4+ T cells sorted from blood, collected at week 24, from a patient treated with tofacitinib. These receptors were obtained from a human donor with alopecia areata. Both conserved end residues are part of each CDR3. Each record gives: CDR3 protein, CDR3 length, D gene, J gene, V gene. The D gene is left open where the match is weak.

CDR3 protein: CSVARDRDTEAFF; CDR3 length: 13; D gene: TRBD1; J gene: TRBJ1-1; V gene: TRBV29-1
CDR3 protein: CASSVAPNSITGELFF; CDR3 length: 16; D gene: -; J gene: TRBJ2-2; V gene: TRBV9
CDR3 protein: CSVAGTYEQYF; CDR3 length: 11; D gene: -; J gene: TRBJ2-7; V gene: TRBV29-1
CDR3 protein: CASSFGTARTGELFF; CDR3 length: 15; D gene: TRBD1; J gene: TRBJ2-2; V gene: TRBV7-2
CDR3 protein: CASSPGLASYEQYF; CDR3 length: 14; D gene: TRBD2; J gene: TRBJ2-7; V gene: TRBV2
CDR3 protein: CASSLRAGDEQYF; CDR3 length: 13; D gene: TRBD2; J gene: TRBJ2-7; V gene: TRBV7-2
CDR3 protein: CAWSPREGEQYF; CDR3 length: 12; D gene: -; J gene: TRBJ2-7; V gene: TRBV30
CDR3 protein: CSVGRANIGLIDYGYTF; CDR3 length: 17; D gene: -; J gene: TRBJ1-2; V gene: TRBV29-1
CDR3 protein: CASSAQGNTYNEQFF; CDR3 length: 15; D gene: TRBD1; J gene: TRBJ2-1; V gene: TRBV6-6
CDR3 protein: CASSQSGTGVYF; CDR3 length: 12; D gene: TRBD1; J gene: TRBJ2-7; V gene: TRBV6-1
CDR3 protein: CASSRSGTGSYNEQFF; CDR3 length: 16; D gene: TRBD2; J gene: TRBJ2-1; V gene: TRBV5-1
CDR3 protein: CASSWDRGLGELFF; CDR3 length: 14; D gene: TRBD1; J gene: TRBJ2-2; V gene: TRBV5-6
CDR3 protein: CASSSRGSSYNEQFF; CDR3 length: 15; D gene: -; J gene: TRBJ2-1; V gene: TRBV6-6
CDR3 protein: CSVGIGVRGPNGYTF; CDR3 length: 15; D gene: -; J gene: TRBJ1-2; V gene: TRBV29-1
CDR3 protein: CASSQGTDSNYGYTF; CDR3 length: 15; D gene: -; J gene: TRBJ1-2; V gene: TRBV4-3
CDR3 protein: CASSLAGTSGGYEQYF; CDR3 length: 16; D gene: TRBD2; J gene: TRBJ2-7; V gene: TRBV7-2
CDR3 protein: CASSPAERGETQYF; CDR3 length: 14; D gene: -; J gene: TRBJ2-5; V gene: TRBV4-1
CDR3 protein: CASSSSGGGGTYEQYF; CDR3 length: 16; D gene: TRBD1; J gene: TRBJ2-7; V gene: TRBV27
CDR3 protein: CASSTRGSSGELFF; CDR3 length: 14; D gene: TRBD1; J gene: TRBJ2-2; V gene: TRBV7-9
CDR3 protein: CASMDRPQLAQYF; CDR3 length: 13; D gene: -; J gene: TRBJ2-5; V gene: TRBV6-5
CDR3 protein: CASGLQDYYGYTF; CDR3 length: 13; D gene: -; J gene: TRBJ1-2; V gene: TRBV2
CDR3 protein: CASSSGQGLTGELFF; CDR3 length: 15; D gene: TRBD1; J gene: TRBJ2-2; V gene: TRBV5-4
CDR3 protein: CACGLGEGNTEAFF; CDR3 length: 14; D gene: -; J gene: TRBJ1-1; V gene: TRBV30
CDR3 protein: CSVEAGRGQEIEQFF; CDR3 length: 15; D gene: -; J gene: TRBJ2-1; V gene: TRBV29-1
CDR3 protein: CASSSGLNTEAFF; CDR3 length: 13; D gene: -; J gene: TRBJ1-1; V gene: TRBV19
CDR3 protein: CAWGQLAQETQYF; CDR3 length: 13; D gene: -; J gene: TRBJ2-5; V gene: TRBV30